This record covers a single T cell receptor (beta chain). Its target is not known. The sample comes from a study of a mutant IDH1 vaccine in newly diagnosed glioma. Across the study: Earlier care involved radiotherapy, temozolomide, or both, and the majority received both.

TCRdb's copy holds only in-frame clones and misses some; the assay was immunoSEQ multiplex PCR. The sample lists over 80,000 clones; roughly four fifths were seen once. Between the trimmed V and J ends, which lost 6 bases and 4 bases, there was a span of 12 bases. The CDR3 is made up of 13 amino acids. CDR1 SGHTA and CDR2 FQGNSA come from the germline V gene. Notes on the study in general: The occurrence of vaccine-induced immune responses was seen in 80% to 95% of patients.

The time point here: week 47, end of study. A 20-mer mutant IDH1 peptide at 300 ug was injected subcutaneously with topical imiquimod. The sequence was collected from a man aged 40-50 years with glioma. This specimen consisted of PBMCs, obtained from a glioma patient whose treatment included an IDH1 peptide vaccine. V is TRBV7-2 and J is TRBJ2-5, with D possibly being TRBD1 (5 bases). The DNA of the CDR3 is TGTGCCAGCAGGCCAGGGTCGGGAGAGACCCAGTACTTC. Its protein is CASRPGSGETQYF.